This T cell receptor beta chain was captured by sequencing in a study of blood T cell repertoires in COVID-19. Looking at the study overall: PBMCs, B-cell-depleted T cells, or T cells were the source of the cDNA or gDNA that made up the material.

V was clipped by 2 bases and J by 4 bases; unmatched bases: 6. This CDR3 region has 15 residues. Germline CDR1 reads MNHEY; CDR2 reads SMNVEV (reference sequence). Original methodology: Amplified reference gene primers provided the basis for estimating nucleated cell counts. Libraries were prepared by immunoSEQ multiplex PCR; TCRdb keeps only in-frame clonotypes and omits some of them. Clone size and the V and J calls come from that table; the DNA yielded D and trimming. There are some 200,000 clones in the sample; roughly 80% occur only once, and under 10% lies in the top ten. Seattle's enrolled individuals joined amid active infection and were then monitored longitudinally.

The specimen sequenced was peripheral blood. The receptor's source is a woman over 75 with COVID-19, enrolled during active disease. The chain uses TRBV27 and TRBJ2-5, with TRBD2 identical over 8 bases. CDR3 DNA sequence: TGTGCCAGCAGTTTAAGGCGGGAGGTAGGAGAGACCCAGTACTTC. This sequence encodes CASSLRREVGETQYF.